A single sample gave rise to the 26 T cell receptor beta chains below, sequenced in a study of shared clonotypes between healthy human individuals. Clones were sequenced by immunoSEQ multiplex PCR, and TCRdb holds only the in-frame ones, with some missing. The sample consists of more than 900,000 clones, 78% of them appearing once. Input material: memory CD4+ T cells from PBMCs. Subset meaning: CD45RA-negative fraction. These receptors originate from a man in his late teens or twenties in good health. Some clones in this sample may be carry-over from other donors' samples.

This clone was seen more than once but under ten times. In DNA, the CDR3 is TGCGCCAGCAGCTTGGCCCATGGCTACACCTTC. The encoded protein is CASSLAHGYTF. The chain recombines TRBV5-1 with TRBJ1-2, with D unclear. This CDR3 has 11 residues. In germline, CDR1 is SGHRS, CDR2 YFSETQ. The germline V and J ends were trimmed by 0 bases and 6 bases, with 3 bases remaining between them. Full variable domain (outside the CDR3, taken from reference TRBV5-1 and TRBJ1-2): KAGVTQTPRYLIKTRGQQVTLSCSPISGHRSVSWYQQTPGQGLQFLFEYFSETQRNKGNFPGRFSGRQFSNSRSEMNVSTLELGDSALYLCASSLAHGYTFGSGTRLTVV.

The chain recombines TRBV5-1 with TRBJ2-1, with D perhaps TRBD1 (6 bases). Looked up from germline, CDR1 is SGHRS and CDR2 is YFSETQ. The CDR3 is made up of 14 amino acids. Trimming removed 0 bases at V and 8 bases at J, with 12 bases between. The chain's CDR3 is CASSLAEQGHEQFF. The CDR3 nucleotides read TGCGCCAGCAGCTTGGCGGAGCAGGGGCATGAGCAGTTCTTC. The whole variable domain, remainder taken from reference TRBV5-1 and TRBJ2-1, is KAGVTQTPRYLIKTRGQQVTLSCSPISGHRSVSWYQQTPGQGLQFLFEYFSETQRNKGNFPGRFSGRQFSNSRSEMNVSTLELGDSALYLCASSLAEQGHEQFFGPGTRLTVL.

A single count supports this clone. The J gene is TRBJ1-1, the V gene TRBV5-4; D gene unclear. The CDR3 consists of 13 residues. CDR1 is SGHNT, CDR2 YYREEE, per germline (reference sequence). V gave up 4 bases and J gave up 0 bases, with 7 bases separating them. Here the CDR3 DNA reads TGTGCCAGCAGCCAAGAGTTGAACACTGAAGCTTTCTTT. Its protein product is CASSQELNTEAFF. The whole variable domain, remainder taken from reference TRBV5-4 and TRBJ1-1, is ETGVTQSPTHLIKTRGQQVTLRCSSQSGHNTVSWYQQALGQGPQFIFQYYREEENGRGNFPPRFSGLQFPNYSSELNVNALELDDSALYLCASSQELNTEAFFGQGTRLTVV.

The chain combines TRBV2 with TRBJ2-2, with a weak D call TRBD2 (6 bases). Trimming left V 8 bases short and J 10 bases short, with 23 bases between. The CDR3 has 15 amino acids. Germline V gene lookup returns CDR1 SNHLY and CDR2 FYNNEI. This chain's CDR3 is CASRKPGTRQEELFF. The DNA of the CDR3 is TGTGCCAGCCGAAAGCCCGGGACTCGTCAAGAGGAGCTGTTTTTT.

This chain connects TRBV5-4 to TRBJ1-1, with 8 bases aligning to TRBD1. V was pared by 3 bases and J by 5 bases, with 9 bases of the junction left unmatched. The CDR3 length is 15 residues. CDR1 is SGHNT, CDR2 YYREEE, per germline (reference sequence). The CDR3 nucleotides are TGTGCCAGCAGCTCGCCTGGACAGGGTGGTACTGAAGCTTTCTTT. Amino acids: CASSSPGQGGTEAFF.

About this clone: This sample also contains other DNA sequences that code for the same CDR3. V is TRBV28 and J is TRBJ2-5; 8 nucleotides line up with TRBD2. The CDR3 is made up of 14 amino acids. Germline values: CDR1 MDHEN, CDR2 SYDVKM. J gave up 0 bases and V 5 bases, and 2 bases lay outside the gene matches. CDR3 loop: CASSLAGNQETQYF. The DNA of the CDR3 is TGTGCCAGCAGTCTAGCGGGCAACCAAGAGACCCAGTACTTC.

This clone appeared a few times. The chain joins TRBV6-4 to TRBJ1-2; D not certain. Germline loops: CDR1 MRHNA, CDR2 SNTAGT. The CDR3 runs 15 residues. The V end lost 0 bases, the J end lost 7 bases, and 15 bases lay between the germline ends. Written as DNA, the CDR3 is TGTGCCAGCAGTGACTCGATTTCTTTGGCACGTGGCTACACCTTC. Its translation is CASSDSISLARGYTF.

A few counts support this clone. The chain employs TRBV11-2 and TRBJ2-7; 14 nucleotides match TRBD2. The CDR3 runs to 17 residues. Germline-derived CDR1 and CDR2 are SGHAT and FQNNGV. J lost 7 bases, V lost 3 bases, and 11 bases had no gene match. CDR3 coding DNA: TGTGCCAGCAGCTTCATTCCGGGACTAGCGGGAGAAGGGGAGCAGTACTTC. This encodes CASSFIPGLAGEGEQYF.

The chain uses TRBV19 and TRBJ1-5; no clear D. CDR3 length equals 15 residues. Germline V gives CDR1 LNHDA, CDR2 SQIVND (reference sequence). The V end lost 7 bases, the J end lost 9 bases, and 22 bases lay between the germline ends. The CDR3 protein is CASTNADSRFRPQHF. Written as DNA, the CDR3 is TGTGCCAGTACCAACGCGGACTCCCGATTTCGGCCCCAGCATTTT.

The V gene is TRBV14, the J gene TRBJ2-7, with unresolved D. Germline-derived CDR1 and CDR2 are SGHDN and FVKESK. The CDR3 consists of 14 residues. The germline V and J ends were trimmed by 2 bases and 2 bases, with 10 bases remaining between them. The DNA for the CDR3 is TGTGCCAGCAGCCAAAACAACGGGCCCTACGAGCAGTACTTC. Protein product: CASSQNNGPYEQYF.

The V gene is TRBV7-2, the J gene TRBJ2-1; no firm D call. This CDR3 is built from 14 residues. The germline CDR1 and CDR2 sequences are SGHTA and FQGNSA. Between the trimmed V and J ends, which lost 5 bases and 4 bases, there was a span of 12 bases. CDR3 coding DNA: TGTGCCAGCAGCCAAAAAACCCGGTACAATGAGCAGTTCTTC. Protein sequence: CASSQKTRYNEQFF.

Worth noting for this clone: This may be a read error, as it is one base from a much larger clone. DNA for the CDR3: TGTGCCAGCAGTTCAACCGGGACAGGGTCCTACGAGCAGTACTTC. Translated, it gives CASSSTGTGSYEQYF. The V gene is TRBV28, the J gene TRBJ2-7, with 9 positions matching TRBD1. V gave up 4 bases and J gave up 1 base; unmatched junction bases: 5. The CDR3 consists of 15 residues. Germline-derived CDR1 and CDR2 are MDHEN and SYDVKM.

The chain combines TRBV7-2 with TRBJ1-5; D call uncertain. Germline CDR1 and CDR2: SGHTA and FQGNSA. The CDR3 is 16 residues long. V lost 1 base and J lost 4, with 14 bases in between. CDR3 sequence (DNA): TGTGCCAGCAGCTTAGTTGGGCCAGCCACGAATCAGCCCCAGCATTTT. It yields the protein CASSLVGPATNQPQHF.

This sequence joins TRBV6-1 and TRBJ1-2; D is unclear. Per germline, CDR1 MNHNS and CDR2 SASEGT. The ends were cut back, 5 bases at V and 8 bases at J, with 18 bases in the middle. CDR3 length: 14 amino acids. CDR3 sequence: CASSYGIGSGGYTF. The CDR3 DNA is TGTGCCAGCAGTTATGGAATCGGGTCTGGGGGCTACACCTTC.

The CDR3 here is CAISEVLSGPYNEQFF. The CDR3 DNA sequence: TGTGCCATCAGTGAGGTTCTTAGCGGGCCCTACAATGAGCAGTTCTTC. This chain links TRBV10-3 with TRBJ2-1; 7 bases are a match to TRBD2. Looked up from germline, CDR1 is ENHRY and CDR2 is SYGVKD. Trimming at V came to 2 bases and at J to 2 bases, leaving 6 bases not matched to a gene. The CDR3 runs 16 residues.

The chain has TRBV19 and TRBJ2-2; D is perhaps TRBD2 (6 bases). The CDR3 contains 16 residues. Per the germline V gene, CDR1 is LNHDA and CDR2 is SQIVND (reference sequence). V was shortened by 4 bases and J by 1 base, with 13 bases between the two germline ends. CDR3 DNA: TGTGCCAGTAGTACCTTCCCGACTAGGAACACCGGGGAGCTGTTTTTT. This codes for CASSTFPTRNTGELFF.

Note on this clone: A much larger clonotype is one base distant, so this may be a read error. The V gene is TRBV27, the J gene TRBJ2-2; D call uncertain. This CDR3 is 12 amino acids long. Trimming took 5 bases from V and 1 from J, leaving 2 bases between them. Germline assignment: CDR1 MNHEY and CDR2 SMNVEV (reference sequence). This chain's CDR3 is CASSKNTGELFF. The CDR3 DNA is TGTGCCAGCAGTAAGAACACCGGGGAGCTGTTTTTT.

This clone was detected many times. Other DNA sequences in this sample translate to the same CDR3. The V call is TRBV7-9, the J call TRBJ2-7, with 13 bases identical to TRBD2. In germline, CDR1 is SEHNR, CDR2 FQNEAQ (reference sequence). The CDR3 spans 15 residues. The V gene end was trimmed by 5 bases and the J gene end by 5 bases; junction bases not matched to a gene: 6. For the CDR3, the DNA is TGTGCCAGCAGCGTTCCGGGACTAGCGGGAAACGAGCAGTACTTC. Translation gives CASSVPGLAGNEQYF.

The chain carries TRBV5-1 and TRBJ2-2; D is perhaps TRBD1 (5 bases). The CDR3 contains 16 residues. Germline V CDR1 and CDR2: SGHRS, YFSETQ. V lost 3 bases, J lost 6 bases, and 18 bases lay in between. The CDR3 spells CASSYLPPTVPGELFF. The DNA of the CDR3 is TGCGCCAGCAGCTACCTCCCCCCGACAGTTCCCGGGGAGCTGTTTTTT.

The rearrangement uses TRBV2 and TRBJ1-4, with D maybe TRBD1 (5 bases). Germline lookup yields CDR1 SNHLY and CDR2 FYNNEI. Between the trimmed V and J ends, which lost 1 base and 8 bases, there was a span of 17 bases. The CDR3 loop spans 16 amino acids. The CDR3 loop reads CASSEDPLGAAEKLFF. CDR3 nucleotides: TGTGCCAGCAGTGAAGACCCTCTAGGGGCGGCGGAAAAACTGTTTTTT. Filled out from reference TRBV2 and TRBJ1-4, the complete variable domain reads EPEVTQTPSHQVTQMGQEVILRCVPISNHLYFYWYRQILGQKVEFLVSFYNNEISEKSEIFDDQFSVERPDGSNFTLKIRSTKLEDSAMYFCASSEDPLGAAEKLFFGSGTQLSVL.

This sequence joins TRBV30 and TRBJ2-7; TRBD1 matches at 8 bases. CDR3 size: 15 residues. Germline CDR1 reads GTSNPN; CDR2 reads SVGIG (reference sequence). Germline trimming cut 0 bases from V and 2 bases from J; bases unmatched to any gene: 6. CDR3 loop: CAWSVSGTGAYEQYF. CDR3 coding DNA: TGTGCCTGGAGTGTTTCGGGGACAGGTGCCTACGAGCAGTACTTC.

In nucleotides, the CDR3 is TGTGCCAGCAGCTTAGTATTCGGTGTGGGAGTGGGTCAAGAGACCCAGTACTTC. This sequence encodes CASSLVFGVGVGQETQYF. This sequence joins TRBV7-9 and TRBJ2-5; D is possibly TRBD2 (5 bases). Germline CDR1 reads SEHNR; CDR2 reads FQNEAQ (reference sequence). This CDR3 contains 18 residues. The ends were cut back, 1 base at V and 2 bases at J, with 20 bases in the middle.

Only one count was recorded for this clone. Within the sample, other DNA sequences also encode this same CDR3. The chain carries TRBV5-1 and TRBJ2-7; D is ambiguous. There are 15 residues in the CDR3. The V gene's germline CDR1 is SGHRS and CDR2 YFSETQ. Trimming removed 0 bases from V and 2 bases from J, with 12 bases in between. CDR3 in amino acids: CASSLDGTSAYEQYF. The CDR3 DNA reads TGCGCCAGCAGCTTGGATGGCACTTCAGCCTACGAGCAGTACTTC.

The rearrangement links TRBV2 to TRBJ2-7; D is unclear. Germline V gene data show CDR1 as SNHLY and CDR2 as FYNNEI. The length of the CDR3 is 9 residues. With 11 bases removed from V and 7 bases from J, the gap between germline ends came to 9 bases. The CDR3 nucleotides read TGTGCCTGCCTTGAGGAGCAGTACTTC. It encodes CACLEEQYF. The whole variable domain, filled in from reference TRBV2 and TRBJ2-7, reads EPEVTQTPSHQVTQMGQEVILRCVPISNHLYFYWYRQILGQKVEFLVSFYNNEISEKSEIFDDQFSVERPDGSNFTLKIRSTKLEDSAMYFCACLEEQYFGPGTRLTVT.

CDR3 protein: CASSPRTPGGGYEQYF. CDR3 nucleotides: TGTGCCAGCAGTCCCAGGACGCCCGGGGGGGGCTACGAGCAGTACTTC. The chain carries TRBV28 and TRBJ2-7, with 8 bases identical to TRBD2. The length of the CDR3 is 16 residues. V was clipped by 5 bases and J by 3 bases; unmatched bases: 12. Germline CDR1 and CDR2: MDHEN and SYDVKM.

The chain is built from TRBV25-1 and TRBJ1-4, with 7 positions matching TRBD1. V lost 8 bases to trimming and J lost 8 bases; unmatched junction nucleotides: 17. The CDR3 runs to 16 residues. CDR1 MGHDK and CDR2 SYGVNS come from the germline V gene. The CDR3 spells CASRSTRGRGVEKLFF. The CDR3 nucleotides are TGTGCCAGCCGTTCGACGAGGGGGCGCGGGGTCGAAAAACTGTTTTTT.